These 6 T cell receptor beta chains were all obtained from the same sample, sequenced in a study of blood T cell repertoires in COVID-19. Clones were read by immunoSEQ multiplex PCR, and TCRdb kept only the in-frame ones, dropping some. This table has more than 250,000 clones, roughly 90% appearing once. The material sequenced was PBMCs or T cells enriched from blood (not recorded which). The receptors here all came from a woman between 25 and 40 years old who had recovered from COVID-19.

The chain is built from TRBV3-1 (or the pseudogene TRBV3-2) and TRBJ1-3, with D uncertain. There are 18 residues in the CDR3. Germline V gene data show CDR1 as LGHDT and CDR2 as YNNKEL (reference sequence). Trimming removed 5 bases from V and 0 bases from J, with 20 bases in between. The CDR3 DNA sequence: TGTGCCAGCAGCTCACTGACACCGACCGTCTACTCTGGAAACACCATATATTTT. Amino acid sequence: CASSSLTPTVYSGNTIYF.

This chain uses TRBV19 with TRBJ2-3; D gene unclear. The V gene's germline CDR1 is LNHDA and CDR2 SQIVND (reference sequence). The germline V and J ends were trimmed by 1 base and 2 bases, with 7 bases remaining between them. The CDR3 sequence is 14 residues long. CDR3 bases: TGTGCCAGTAGTATAGCGGGTCCCACAGATACGCAGTATTTT. Translating gives CASSIAGPTDTQYF.

This clone was recorded only once. The chain links TRBV28 to TRBJ2-7; D possibly corresponds to TRBD2 (7 bases). Germline CDR1 MDHEN, CDR2 SYDVKM. CDR3 length: 17 amino acids. Trimming shortened V by 2 bases and J by 2 bases, and 19 bases separated the two germline ends. CDR3 sequence (DNA): TGTGCCAGCAGTTTAGTTCTTGCGGGAGAGGGGGCCTACGAGCAGTACTTC. Protein product: CASSLVLAGEGAYEQYF.

The chain links TRBV19 to TRBJ2-1; D remains unclear. V lost 7 bases and J 5 bases, leaving 12 bases between the germline ends. In germline, CDR1 is LNHDA, CDR2 SQIVND (reference sequence). The CDR3 runs 13 residues. CDR3 bases: TGTGCCAGTATGAGCGTCCTGAACAATGAGCAGTTCTTC. Translated, it gives CASMSVLNNEQFF.

The chain joins TRBV5-1 to TRBJ2-5; no firm D call. Germline V CDR1 and CDR2: SGHRS, YFSETQ. The CDR3 contains 13 residues. Trimming removed 4 bases from V and 5 bases from J, with 12 bases in between. The CDR3 DNA follows: TGCGCCAGCAGCGGTCCAGGCCGGGAGACCCAGTACTTC. It is translated as CASSGPGRETQYF.

Turning to this clone: One junction end disagrees with the germline gene, perhaps due to a read error. The chain couples TRBV7-7 to TRBJ2-5; TRBD1 aligns across 10 bases. Germline CDR1 SSHAT, CDR2 FNYEAQ (reference sequence). The CDR3 has 16 residues. The chain's CDR3 is CASSLLTGQGKETQYF. DNA of the CDR3: TGTGCTAGCAGCTTGCTCACGGGACAGGGGAAAGAGACCCAGTACTTC.